This is a list of T cell receptor beta chains from one sample in a study of early T cells in non-severe SARS-CoV-2 infection. TCRdb passed the 5' RACE reads through MiXCR, listing each CDR3 protein once. This sample has tens of thousands of distinct CDR3 sequences; about 9% occur once, and the top ten carry less than 6.5%. Sequencing used whole blood. The receptors derive from an adult who was a healthcare worker with PCR-confirmed SARS-CoV-2 infection or an uninfected control (not recorded which). The CDR3 runs from the conserved cysteine through the conserved F or W. The D gene is left open where the match is weak. The listing skips clone size in some rows; elsewhere it reads once, few, many or a size class.

D gene	clone size	V gene	J gene	CDR3 DNA	CDR3 protein
NA	NA	TRBV6-1	TRBJ2-7	TGTGCCAGCAGTGATTCTGGGACCTTCTCCTACGAGCAGTACTTC	CASSDSGTFSYEQYF
NA	many	TRBV19	TRBJ2-7	TGTGCCAGTAGCCGCCAGGCGCTCTACGAGCAGTACTTC	CASSRQALYEQYF
NA	NA	TRBV5-1	TRBJ2-7	TGCGCCAGCAGCTCAGGGGAGGGCTCCTACGAGCAGTACTTC	CASSSGEGSYEQYF
NA	few	TRBV27	TRBJ2-3	TGTGCCAGCAGTCGGGACATAAGCACAGATACGCAGTATTTT	CASSRDISTDTQYF
NA	few	TRBV5-6	TRBJ2-7	TGTGCCAGCAGCCCCGGACTCGCGTACGAGCAGTACTTC	CASSPGLAYEQYF
TRBD2	NA	TRBV27	TRBJ2-7	TGTGCCAGCAGTTGGACTAGCGGGAGCGGGGAGCAGTACTTC	CASSWTSGSGEQYF
TRBD1	NA	TRBV10-3	TRBJ2-3	TGTGCCATCAGTGGGACAGGGGATGCAGATACGCAGTATTTT	CAISGTGDADTQYF
NA	few	TRBV4-3	TRBJ1-4	TGCGCCAGCAGCCAAGTTTGGAGGGGGGGCGAAAAACTGTTTTTT	CASSQVWRGGEKLFF
TRBD2	many	TRBV27	TRBJ2-3	TGTGCCAGCCGACTAGCGGGGGGGCCGGGCACAGATACGCAGTATTTT	CASRLAGGPGTDTQYF
NA	many	TRBV6-2/TRBV6-3	TRBJ2-7	TGTGCCAGCAGTTACTCCTTGTGGGAGCAGTACTTC	CASSYSLWEQYF
NA	many	TRBV18	TRBJ1-2	TGTGCCAGCTCACCACCGCAGGGGACGGACTATGGCTACACCTTC	CASSPPQGTDYGYTF
TRBD1	few	TRBV7-8	TRBJ1-1	TGTGCCAGCAGGGCAGGGGTCACTCAGGGACAGTCGAACACTGAAGCTTTCTTT	CASRAGVTQGQSNTEAFF
NA	few	TRBV5-8	TRBJ2-7	TGTGCCAGCAGCTTGGAAGGGGGGACGGGGAGCTCCTACGAGCAGTACTTC	CASSLEGGTGSSYEQYF
NA	NA	TRBV29-1	TRBJ2-1	TGCAGCGTTGCCGGGTCCGCCTACAATGAGCAGTTCTTC	CSVAGSAYNEQFF
TRBD2	NA	TRBV7-9	TRBJ2-1	TGTGCCAGCAGCCCGGAGGGACTAGCGGGGGGCTCCTACAATGAGCAGTTCTTC	CASSPEGLAGGSYNEQFF
TRBD2	many	TRBV3-1	TRBJ2-7	TGTGCCAGCAGCCAAGATTCAACTAGCGGGTTCTACGAGCAGTACTTC	CASSQDSTSGFYEQYF
NA	few	TRBV6-6	TRBJ1-1	TGTGCCAGCAGTCCGAAGATGAACACTGAAGCTTTCTTT	CASSPKMNTEAFF
NA	NA	TRBV24-1	TRBJ2-7	TGTGCCACCAGTGATCCAGCTCCGGGACGGGCCGTCCGCTACGAGCAGTACTTC	CATSDPAPGRAVRYEQYF
NA	many	TRBV7-9	TRBJ2-7	TGTGCCAGCAGCTTCGGGACACTTTCCTACGAGCAGTACTTC	CASSFGTLSYEQYF
NA	NA	TRBV29-1	TRBJ1-2	TGCAGCGCCCAGGGGAGGGAGATATTCACCTTC	CSAQGREIFTF
NA	many	TRBV13	TRBJ2-7	TGTGCCAGCAGTCCCAAATCAGGGGTCACCTACGAGCAGTACTTC	CASSPKSGVTYEQYF
NA	NA	TRBV29-1	TRBJ2-3	TGCAGCGTTCGGGCAGTCACTAGCACAGATACGCAGTATTTC	CSVRAVTSTDTQYF
TRBD2	many	TRBV20-1	TRBJ2-4	TGCAGTGCTAGAGATGCCGGGAGGGTAGCCAAAAACATTCAGTACTTC	CSARDAGRVAKNIQYF
NA	few	TRBV19	TRBJ2-1	TGTGCCAGTAGTATCGTACTTGGCGACGGTGAGCAGTTCTTC	CASSIVLGDGEQFF
NA	few	TRBV11-2	TRBJ1-1	TGTGCCAGCAGCTTGGGGTCAACCGGGGACACTGAAGCTTTCTTT	CASSLGSTGDTEAFF
TRBD2	NA	TRBV20-1	TRBJ2-1	TGCAGTGCCGCGAGCGGGACTAGCGGATTCAATGAGCAGTTCTTC	CSAASGTSGFNEQFF
NA	NA	TRBV5-4	TRBJ2-5	TGTGCCAGCAGCTTGGCCAGGGCTACACAAGAGACCCAGTACTTC	CASSLARATQETQYF
NA	many	TRBV20-1	TRBJ1-2	TGCAGTGCTAGAGAAACAGAGGACTATGGCTACACCTTC	CSARETEDYGYTF
NA	few	TRBV6-5	TRBJ1-1	TGTGCCAGCAGCCCACACGACCTGATGGGGACTGAAGCTTTCTTT	CASSPHDLMGTEAFF
TRBD1	NA	TRBV14	TRBJ2-2	TGTGCCAGCAGCCGCCCGGGGATCGGGACAGGGGCTGAGGAGCTGTTTTTT	CASSRPGIGTGAEELFF
NA	many	TRBV12-3/TRBV12-4	TRBJ1-5	TGTGCCAGCAGTCAGAGTAGCAATCAGCCCCAGCATTTT	CASSQSSNQPQHF
TRBD1	many	TRBV12-3/TRBV12-4	TRBJ2-1	TGTGCCAGCAGGGCAACCGGGACAGGGGGCAATGAGCAGTTCTTC	CASRATGTGGNEQFF
TRBD1	many	TRBV4-2	TRBJ2-7	TGTGCCAGCAGCCGCGACAGGGGGTTCTCCTACGAGCAGTACTTC	CASSRDRGFSYEQYF
NA	few	TRBV7-9	TRBJ1-1	TGTGCCAGCACCGGACCAGGGTTGAGTGGATCGGGCACTGAAGCTTTCTTT	CASTGPGLSGSGTEAFF
NA	many	TRBV6-6	TRBJ1-4	TGTGCCAGCAGTTACTCGAAAAGTATCCGGACAGAAGAAAAACTGTTTTTT	CASSYSKSIRTEEKLFF
NA	few	TRBV12-3/TRBV12-4	TRBJ1-2	TGTGCCAGCACCCCGAGGAACTATGGCTACACCTTC	CASTPRNYGYTF
TRBD2	many	TRBV20-1	TRBJ2-1	TGCAGTGCTAGAGTACTAGCGGGGGAATCGAATGAGCAGTTCTTC	CSARVLAGESNEQFF
TRBD2	many	TRBV10-3	TRBJ2-7	TGTGCCATCAGTCCGGGACTAGCGGGGTACGAGCAGTACTTC	CAISPGLAGYEQYF
TRBD1	NA	TRBV2	TRBJ1-1	TGTGCCAGCAGCCGCAGGACAGGGGTCGATGAAGCTTTCTTT	CASSRRTGVDEAFF
TRBD1	few	TRBV7-2	TRBJ2-7	TGTGCCAGCAGCCGTCCAGGGGGATACGAGCAGTACTTC	CASSRPGGYEQYF
NA	NA	TRBV4-3	TRBJ1-1	TGCTCCAGCAGCCTCATCGAAGGGGGGACTGAAGCTTTCTTT	CSSSLIEGGTEAFF
NA	many	TRBV9	TRBJ2-2	TGTGCCAGCAGCGCTTACACCGGGGAGCTGTTTTTT	CASSAYTGELFF
NA	many	TRBV6-9	TRBJ2-7	TGTGCCAGCAGTCTAATAGGGGGGCGTATTTGCTACGAGCAGTACTTC	CASSLIGGRICYEQYF
NA	NA	TRBV11-2	TRBJ2-2	TGTGCCAGCAGCTTAGGGTTGGGGGAGCTGTTTTTT	CASSLGLGELFF
TRBD2	many	TRBV29-1	TRBJ2-1	TGCAGCGTTACCGGACTAGCGGGGAGCTCCTACAATGAGCAGTTCTTC	CSVTGLAGSSYNEQFF
TRBD2	few	TRBV20-1	TRBJ2-1	TGCAGTGCTAGTCTTTCGCCAGCGGGAGTTTTTAGCCCCTACAATGAGCAGTTCTTC	CSASLSPAGVFSPYNEQFF